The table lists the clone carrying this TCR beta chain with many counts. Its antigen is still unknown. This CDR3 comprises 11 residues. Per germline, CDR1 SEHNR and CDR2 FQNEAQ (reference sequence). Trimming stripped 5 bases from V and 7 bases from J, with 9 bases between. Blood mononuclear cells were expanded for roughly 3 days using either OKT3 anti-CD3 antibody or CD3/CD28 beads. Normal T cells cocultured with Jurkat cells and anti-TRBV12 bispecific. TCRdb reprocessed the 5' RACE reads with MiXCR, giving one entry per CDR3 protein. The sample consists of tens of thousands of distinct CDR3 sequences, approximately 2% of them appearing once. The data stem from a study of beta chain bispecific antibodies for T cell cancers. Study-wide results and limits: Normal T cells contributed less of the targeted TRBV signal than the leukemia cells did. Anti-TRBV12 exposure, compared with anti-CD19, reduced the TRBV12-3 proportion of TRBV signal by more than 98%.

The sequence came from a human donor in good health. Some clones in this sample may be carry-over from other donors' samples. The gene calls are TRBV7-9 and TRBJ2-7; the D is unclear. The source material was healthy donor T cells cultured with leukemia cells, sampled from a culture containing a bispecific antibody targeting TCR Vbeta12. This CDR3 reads CASSPQMEQYF. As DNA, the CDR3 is TGTGCCAGCAGCCCCCAAATGGAGCAGTACTTC.